Presented here are 4 T cell receptor beta chains from one specimen sequenced in a study of blood T cell repertoires in COVID-19. The protocol was immunoSEQ multiplex PCR, while the TCRdb copy is restricted to in-frame clones and leaves out a portion. The sample lists about 57,000 clones, 70% to 85% occurring once. The sample consisted of peripheral blood. The receptors originated from a man aged 60 to 75 with acute or convalescent COVID-19.

The chain has TRBV28 and TRBJ1-2, with no clear D. This CDR3 is built from 18 residues. Deletions cut 2 bases from V and 0 bases from J, with 19 bases between. The germline V gene has CDR1 MDHEN and CDR2 SYDVKM. The CDR3 DNA is TGTGCCAGCAGTTTAAGCGGATACGAGGGCGAAGCTAACTATGGCTACACCTTC. Translating gives CASSLSGYEGEANYGYTF.

The chain has TRBV5-6 and TRBJ2-1; 11 bases line up with TRBD2. With V trimmed by 5 bases and J by 3 bases, 4 bases remained unmatched. CDR1 and CDR2 from the germline V gene are SGHDT and YYEEEE. The CDR3 spans 15 residues. Written as DNA, the CDR3 is TGTGCCAGCAGGATAGCGGGAGGGGGCTACAATGAGCAGTTCTTC. Translating it yields CASRIAGGGYNEQFF. Full variable domain (outside the CDR3, taken from reference TRBV5-6 and TRBJ2-1): DAGVTQSPTHLIKTRGQQVTLRCSPKSGHDTVSWYQQALGQGPQFIFQYYEEEERQRGNFPDRFSGHQFPNYSSELNVNALLLGDSALYLCASRIAGGGYNEQFFGPGTRLTVL.

The J gene is TRBJ1-2, the V gene TRBV7-9; D gene ambiguous. V lost 4 bases to trimming and J lost 8 bases, with 11 bases between them. Germline V gene data show CDR1 as SEHNR and CDR2 as FQNEAQ (reference sequence). The CDR3 consists of 12 residues. CDR3 sequence (DNA): TGTGCCAGCAGCTGGGTGGAGTCCGGCTACACCTTC. Amino acids: CASSWVESGYTF.

The chain employs TRBV12-3 or TRBV12-4 and TRBJ2-2, with D possibly TRBD2 on 7 matching bases. The ends were cut back, 3 bases at V and 7 bases at J, with 9 bases in the middle. CDR3 size: 13 residues. CDR3 nucleotide sequence: TGTGCCAGCAGTTTCGGGGGGCTCGGGGAGCTGTTTTTT. Translation: CASSFGGLGELFF.